The 8 T cell receptor beta chains below come from one sample, sequenced in a study of OX40 agonist ivuxolimab in advanced cancers. This table comes from immunoSEQ multiplex PCR, and its TCRdb copy is limited to in-frame clones, with some not included. Of 70,000 to 95,000 clones listed, about 80% are singletons. The specimen was CD4+ or CD8+ T cells sorted from blood, collected in a trial of the OX40 agonist ivuxolimab. The receptors stem from an adult with an advanced solid tumor such as melanoma, head and neck, liver or kidney cancer.

This chain joins TRBV7-8 and TRBJ1-5; D is ambiguous. The germline gives CDR1 SGHVS, CDR2 FQNEAQ. Trimming took off 5 bases at V and 7 bases at J, with 9 bases between the two ends. The CDR3 runs to 12 residues. This CDR3 is CASSIVKQPQHF. As DNA, the CDR3 is TGTGCCAGCAGCATAGTCAAACAGCCCCAGCATTTT.

This clone has a count of ten or more. Here the CDR3 DNA reads TGTGCCAGCAGAGAACAGGGTCGTAGCAATCAGCCCCAGCATTTT. Its protein product is CASREQGRSNQPQHF. The chain combines TRBV28 with TRBJ1-5; possible D gene TRBD1, 6 bases. This CDR3 is 15 amino acids long. Germline CDR1 reads MDHEN; CDR2 reads SYDVKM. Between the trimmed V and J ends, which lost 6 bases and 0 bases, there was a span of 12 bases.

The chain has TRBV28 and TRBJ2-7, with 9 bases matching TRBD2. Germline-derived CDR1 and CDR2 are MDHEN and SYDVKM. V lost 6 bases and J lost 6; bases outside the gene matches: 12. This CDR3 comprises 15 residues. The CDR3 DNA follows: TGTGCCAGCAGGTCGTGGGGCGGGAGGGCGTTCGAGCAGTACTTC. Its translation: CASRSWGGRAFEQYF.

This sequence joins TRBV7-9 and TRBJ2-1; 11 nucleotides line up with TRBD2. The CDR3 spans 16 residues. The ends lost 5 bases at V and 10 bases at J; junction bases unmatched: 13. Looked up from germline, CDR1 is SEHNR and CDR2 is FQNEAQ (reference sequence). This chain's CDR3 is CASSPPGGWTSGEQFF. The CDR3 DNA is TGTGCCAGCAGCCCCCCGGGGGGCTGGACTAGCGGGGAGCAGTTCTTC.

The chain combines TRBV28 with TRBJ1-1, with TRBD1 matching over 7 bases. In germline, CDR1 is MDHEN, CDR2 SYDVKM. V shed 5 bases and J 1 base; nucleotides not matched to a gene: 7. This CDR3 comprises 15 residues. The CDR3 spells CASSPQRGPNTEAFF. In DNA, the CDR3 is TGTGCCAGCAGTCCACAAAGGGGGCCGAACACTGAAGCTTTCTTT.

The chain uses TRBV11-2 and TRBJ2-5, with 7 positions matching TRBD1. The germline CDR1 and CDR2 sequences are SGHAT and FQNNGV. Germline trimming cut 10 bases from V and 5 bases from J; bases unmatched to any gene: 10. The CDR3 length is 13 residues. CDR3 DNA: TGTGCCACCAGGACAGGATTCCCGGAGACCCAGTACTTC. Protein: CATRTGFPETQYF.

This clone was seen a handful of times. The same CDR3 also results from other DNA sequences found in this sample. This chain connects TRBV18 to TRBJ1-6; unclear D gene. V gave up 3 bases and J gave up 5 bases, with 5 bases separating them. This CDR3 has 13 amino acids. Per germline, CDR1 KGHSH and CDR2 LQKENI. As DNA, the CDR3 is TGTGCCAGCTCACCCGCGGATAATTCACCCCTCCACTTT. This gives the protein CASSPADNSPLHF.

This rearrangement joins TRBV14 to TRBJ2-2; perhaps TRBD2 as D (5 bases). Trimming took 5 bases from V and 3 from J, leaving 19 bases between them. Germline loops: CDR1 SGHDN, CDR2 FVKESK. The CDR3 contains 17 residues. The CDR3 loop reads CASSKSYRSSDTGELFF. The CDR3 region has the DNA TGTGCCAGCAGCAAATCGTATAGGAGTAGCGACACCGGGGAGCTGTTTTTT.